This section outlines one TCR beta chain sequence together with its context. This record belongs to a study of control samples from healthy donors and cancer patients. The CDR3 has 15 residues. Trimming shortened V by 0 bases and J by 1 base, and 10 bases separated the two germline ends. The germline gives CDR1 SGDLS, CDR2 YYNGEE. Some clones are missing from TCRdb's copy, which holds only in-frame ones; the method was immunoSEQ multiplex PCR. The table lists 100,000 to 150,000 clones, about 90% of them singletons. This chain connects TRBV9 to TRBJ1-1; TRBD1 might be the D (5 bases). Sequencing was carried out using blood. The sequence derives from a young man in good health. The CDR3: CASSVGRDRNTEAFF. CDR3 DNA: TGTGCCAGCAGCGTAGGGCGCGACAGGAACACTGAAGCTTTCTTT.